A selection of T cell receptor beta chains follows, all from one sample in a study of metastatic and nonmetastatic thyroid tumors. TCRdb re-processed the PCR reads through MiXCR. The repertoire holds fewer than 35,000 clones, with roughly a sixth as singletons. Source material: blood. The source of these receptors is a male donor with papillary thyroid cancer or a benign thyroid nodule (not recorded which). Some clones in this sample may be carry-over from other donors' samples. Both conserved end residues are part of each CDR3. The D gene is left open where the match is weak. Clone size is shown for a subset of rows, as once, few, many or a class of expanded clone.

CATSRKGETQYF,TGTGCCACCAGCAGAAAGGGAGAGACCCAGTACTTC,TRBJ2-5,TRBV15,many,-
CASSLYLSYNSPLHF,TGTGCCAGCAGTTTGTATCTCTCCTATAATTCACCCCTCCACTTT,TRBJ1-6,TRBV28,few,-
CASSQNSRLDPPDTQYF,TGTGCCAGCTCACAAAATTCAAGACTAGACCCACCAGATACGCAGTATTTT,TRBJ2-3,TRBV18,many,-
CASKRQMLPQEQYF,TGTGCCAGCAAACGGCAAATGCTGCCCCAGGAGCAGTACTTC,TRBJ2-7,TRBV6-1,many,-
CASSDRTGGSNQPQHF,TGTGCCAGCAGTGATCGAACAGGGGGTAGCAATCAGCCCCAGCATTTT,TRBJ1-5,TRBV6-1,-,TRBD1
CSVERDRAFEQFF,TGCAGCGTTGAAAGGGACAGGGCCTTTGAGCAGTTCTTC,TRBJ2-1,TRBV29-1,many,TRBD1
CASSPGQANTEAFF,TGTGCCAGCAGCCCTGGACAGGCGAACACTGAAGCTTTCTTT,TRBJ1-1,TRBV7-2,many,TRBD1
CASSSQGGPQETQYF,TGTGCCAGCAGTTCGCAGGGGGGCCCCCAAGAGACCCAGTACTTC,TRBJ2-5,TRBV2,few,-
CASSPRTSSYEQYF,TGTGCTAGCAGCCCGAGGACGTCAAGCTACGAGCAGTACTTC,TRBJ2-7,TRBV7-7,-,-
CAWSGTGGFCEQYF,TGTGCCTGGAGTGGGACTGGAGGATTCTGCGAGCAGTACTTC,TRBJ2-7,TRBV30,-,-
CASSLALGAYGYTF,TGTGCCAGCAGTTTAGCGCTGGGGGCCTATGGCTACACCTTC,TRBJ1-2,TRBV12-3/TRBV12-4,few,-
CASTATLGYEQYF,TGTGCCAGTACAGCCACACTCGGCTACGAGCAGTACTTC,TRBJ2-7,TRBV19,many,-
CASSSQGRETQYF,TGTGCCAGTAGTTCTCAGGGGAGGGAGACCCAGTACTTC,TRBJ2-5,TRBV19,few,-
CASSQGMYSYNEQFF,TGTGCCAGCAGCCAAGGCATGTACTCCTACAATGAGCAGTTCTTC,TRBJ2-1,TRBV3-1,many,-
CASSGVSGYNEQFF,TGTGCCAGCAGTGGCGTTTCAGGCTACAATGAGCAGTTCTTC,TRBJ2-1,TRBV25-1,many,-
CASSPSGLAGTEQYF,TGTGCCAGCAGTCCCTCCGGACTAGCGGGTACCGAGCAGTACTTC,TRBJ2-7,TRBV6-1,-,TRBD2
CASSEPGTSGGGELFF,TGTGCCAGCAGTGAACCGGGGACCAGCGGTGGCGGGGAGCTGTTTTTT,TRBJ2-2,TRBV6-1,-,-
CASSTGYGGSPLHF,TGTGCCAGCAGCACAGGTTATGGAGGCTCACCCCTCCACTTT,TRBJ1-6,TRBV6-1,few,-
CASSQRTYQETQYF,TGTGCCAGCAGCCAAAGAACTTACCAAGAGACCCAGTACTTC,TRBJ2-5,TRBV3-1,many,-
CASSLSQGQWASPLHF,TGTGCCAGCAGCCTATCTCAAGGACAGTGGGCTTCACCCCTCCACTTT,TRBJ1-6,TRBV6-1,few,-
CASSIQGGNTIYF,TGTGCCAGCAGTATACAGGGAGGCAACACCATATATTTT,TRBJ1-3,TRBV12-3/TRBV12-4,many,-
CASSIFPRRSEDPYEQYF,TGTGCCAGTAGTATTTTCCCCCGCCGGTCCGAAGATCCCTACGAGCAGTACTTC,TRBJ2-7,TRBV19,-,-